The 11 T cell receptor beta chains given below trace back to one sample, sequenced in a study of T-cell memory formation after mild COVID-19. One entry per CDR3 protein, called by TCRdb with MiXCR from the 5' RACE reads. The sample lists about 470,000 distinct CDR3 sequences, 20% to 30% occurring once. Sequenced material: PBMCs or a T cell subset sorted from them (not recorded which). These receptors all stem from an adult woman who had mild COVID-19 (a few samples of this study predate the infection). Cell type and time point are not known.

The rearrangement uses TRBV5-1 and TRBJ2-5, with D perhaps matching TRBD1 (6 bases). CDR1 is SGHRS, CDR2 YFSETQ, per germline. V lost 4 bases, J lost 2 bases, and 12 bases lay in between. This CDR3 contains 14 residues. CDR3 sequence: CASSHGQLQETQYF. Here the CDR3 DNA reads TGCGCCAGCAGCCACGGACAGCTTCAAGAGACCCAGTACTTC.

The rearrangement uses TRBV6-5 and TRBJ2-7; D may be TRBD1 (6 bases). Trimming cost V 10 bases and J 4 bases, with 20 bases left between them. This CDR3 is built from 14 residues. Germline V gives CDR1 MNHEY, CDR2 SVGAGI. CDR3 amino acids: CATRVEQGPYEQYF. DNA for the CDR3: TGTGCCACCAGGGTAGAGCAGGGGCCATACGAGCAGTACTTC.

The DNA for the CDR3 is TGTGCCAGCTCCCAGACGACAGGGAACACTGAAGCTTTCTTT. Encoded protein: CASSQTTGNTEAFF. The chain recombines TRBV18 with TRBJ1-1, with D tentatively TRBD1 (6 bases). This CDR3 has 14 amino acids. The V gene lost 6 bases and the J gene lost 1 base, with 12 bases spanning the gap. CDR1 is KGHSH, CDR2 LQKENI, per germline.

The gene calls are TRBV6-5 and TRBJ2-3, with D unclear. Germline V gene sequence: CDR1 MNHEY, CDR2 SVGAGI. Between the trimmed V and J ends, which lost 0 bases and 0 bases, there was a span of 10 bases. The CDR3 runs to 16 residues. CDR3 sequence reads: CASSYSRQTSTDTQYF. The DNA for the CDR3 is TGTGCCAGCAGTTACTCGAGGCAGACTAGCACAGATACGCAGTATTTT.

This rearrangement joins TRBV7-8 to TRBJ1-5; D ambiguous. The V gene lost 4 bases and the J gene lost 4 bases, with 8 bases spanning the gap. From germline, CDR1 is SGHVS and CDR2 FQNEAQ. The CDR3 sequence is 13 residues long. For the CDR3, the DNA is TGTGCCAGCAGCTACGGAAATAATCAGCCCCAGCATTTT. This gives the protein CASSYGNNQPQHF.

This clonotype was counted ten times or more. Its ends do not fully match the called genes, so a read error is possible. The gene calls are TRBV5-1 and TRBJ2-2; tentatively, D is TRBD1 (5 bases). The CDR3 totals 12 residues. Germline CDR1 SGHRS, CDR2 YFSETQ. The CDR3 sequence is CASSLGAGELFF. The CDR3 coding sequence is TGTGCCAGCAGCTTAGGGGCCGGGGAGCTGTTTTTT.

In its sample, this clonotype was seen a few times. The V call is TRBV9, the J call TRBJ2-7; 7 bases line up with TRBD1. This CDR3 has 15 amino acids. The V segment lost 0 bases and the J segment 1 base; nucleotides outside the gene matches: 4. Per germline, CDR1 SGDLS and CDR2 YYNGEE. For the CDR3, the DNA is TGTGCCAGCAGCGTAGGGGGACAGCCGTCCTACGAGCAGTACTTC. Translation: CASSVGGQPSYEQYF. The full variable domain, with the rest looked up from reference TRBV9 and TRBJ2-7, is DSGVTQTPKHLITATGQRVTLRCSPRSGDLSVYWYQQSLDQGLQFLIQYYNGEERAKGNILERFSAQQFPDLHSELNLSSLELGDSALYFCASSVGGQPSYEQYFGPGTRLTVT.

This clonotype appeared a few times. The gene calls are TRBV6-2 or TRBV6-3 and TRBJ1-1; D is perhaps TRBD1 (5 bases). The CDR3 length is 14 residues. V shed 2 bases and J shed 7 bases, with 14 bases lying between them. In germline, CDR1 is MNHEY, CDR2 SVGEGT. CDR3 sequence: CASSYVGRADEAFF. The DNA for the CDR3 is TGTGCCAGCAGTTACGTCGGCAGGGCCGATGAAGCTTTCTTT.

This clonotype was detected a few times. CDR3 region: CASSKWGQTNTGELFF. CDR3 DNA sequence: TGTGCCAGCAGCAAATGGGGACAGACGAACACCGGGGAGCTGTTTTTT. V gene TRBV21-1 combines with J gene TRBJ2-2; TRBD1, as called in the table, went unchecked against the DNA. TRBV21-1 is noted as a pseudogene. CDR3 length: 16 amino acids.

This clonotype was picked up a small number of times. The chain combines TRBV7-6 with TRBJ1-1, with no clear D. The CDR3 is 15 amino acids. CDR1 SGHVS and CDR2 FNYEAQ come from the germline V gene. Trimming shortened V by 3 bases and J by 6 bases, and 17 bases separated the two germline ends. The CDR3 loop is CASSLGTQALAEAFF. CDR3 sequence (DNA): TGTGCCAGCAGCTTGGGTACCCAGGCCCTTGCTGAAGCTTTCTTT.

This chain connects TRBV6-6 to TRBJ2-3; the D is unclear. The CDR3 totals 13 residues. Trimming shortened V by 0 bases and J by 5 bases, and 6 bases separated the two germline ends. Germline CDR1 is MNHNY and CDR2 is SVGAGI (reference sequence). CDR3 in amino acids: CASSYSGIDTQYF. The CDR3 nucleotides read TGTGCCAGCAGTTACTCTGGGATAGATACGCAGTATTTT.